The 27 T cell receptor beta chains below all came from one sample that was sequenced in a study of response to subunit inactivated influenza vaccine. TCRdb redid the calling of the RT-PCR reads with MiXCR, one entry per CDR3 protein. The repertoire holds more than 550,000 distinct CDR3 sequences, with approximately 11% as singletons. This same sample was also part of a study on T cells expressing NK-cell markers. From that second work: Libraries used 5'RACE template switching adding universal primer site and UMIs.

Material: PBMCs from blood, obtained on the day of vaccination. Source of these receptors: a man aged 45-65 years who received an inactivated influenza vaccine.

The chain links TRBV5-1 to TRBJ2-1; D call uncertain. This CDR3 region has 15 residues. Germline CDR1 is SGHRS and CDR2 is YFSETQ. Trimming shortened V by 0 bases and J by 7 bases, and 14 bases separated the two germline ends. In DNA form, the CDR3 reads TGCGCCAGCAGCTTGGATCTCGGTACATGGAATGAGCAGTTCTTC. Amino acids: CASSLDLGTWNEQFF.

The rearrangement links TRBV6-5 to TRBJ2-1; 8 bases match TRBD1. Per the germline V gene, CDR1 is MNHEY and CDR2 is SVGAGI. The CDR3 length is 15 residues. J gave up 5 bases and V 0 bases, and 3 bases lay outside the gene matches. The CDR3: CASSYSRTGNNEQFF. In nucleotides, the CDR3 is TGTGCCAGCAGTTACTCGAGGACAGGGAACAATGAGCAGTTCTTC.

This clonotype was seen more than once but under ten times. The V call is TRBV20-1, the J call TRBJ2-2; 9 positions match TRBD2. In germline, CDR1 is DFQATT, CDR2 SNEGSKA (reference sequence). This CDR3 contains 16 residues. V dropped 2 bases and J dropped 5; count of bases not matched to a gene: 9. DNA of the CDR3: TGCAGTGCTAGATACCCGCGGGGGGGCGGAACCGGGGAGCTGTTTTTT. Residues: CSARYPRGGGTGELFF.

Only a few counts were recorded for this clonotype. The chain has TRBV29-1 and TRBJ1-2, with unresolved D. CDR1 and CDR2 from the germline V gene are SQVTM and ANQGSEA. This CDR3 spans 13 amino acids. The ends were cut back, 6 bases at V and 4 bases at J, with 15 bases in the middle. The CDR3 nucleotides are TGCAGCGTCGCACCTCTCACGGGCTATGGCTACACCTTC. Its protein product is CSVAPLTGYGYTF.

Only a few counts were recorded for this clonotype. V gene TRBV12-3 or TRBV12-4 combines with J gene TRBJ2-3; TRBD1 agrees at 8 bases. CDR3 length: 14 amino acids. V was pared by 6 bases and J by 6 bases, with 8 bases of the junction left unmatched. The CDR3 sequence is CASRRTGISDTQYF. CDR3 in DNA: TGTGCCAGCAGGAGGACAGGGATTTCTGATACGCAGTATTTT.

This chain joins TRBV11-1 and TRBJ2-7; D might be TRBD2 (5 bases). The CDR3 covers 16 residues. Germline CDR1 reads SGHAT; CDR2 reads FQDESV (reference sequence). The V and J ends lost 4 bases and 2 bases respectively, with 18 bases between them. CDR3: CASSSTPGTHTYEQYF. CDR3 nucleotide sequence: TGTGCCAGCAGCTCTACTCCGGGAACTCACACCTACGAGCAGTACTTC.

This clonotype was detected many times. The chain is built from TRBV3-1 and TRBJ1-5; maybe TRBD1 (6 bases). The CDR3 spans 14 residues. V lost 0 bases to trimming and J lost 6 bases, with 9 bases between them. The germline V gene encodes CDR1 LGHDT and CDR2 YNNKEL (reference sequence). CDR3 sequence (DNA): TGTGCCAGCAGCCAAGAAGCAGGGGTTCAGCCCCAGCATTTT. Its protein product is CASSQEAGVQPQHF. Together with reference TRBV3-1 and TRBJ1-5, the CDR3 gives the full variable domain: DTAVSQTPKYLVTQMGNDKSIKCEQNLGHDTMYWYKQDSKKFLKIMFSYNNKELIINETVPNRFSPKSPDKAHLNLHINSLELGDSAVYFCASSQEAGVQPQHFGDGTRLSIL.

The chain couples TRBV20-1 to TRBJ1-2, with D perhaps TRBD1 (5 bases). In germline, CDR1 is DFQATT, CDR2 SNEGSKA (reference sequence). CDR3 length: 12 residues. The V end lost 7 bases, the J end lost 4 bases, and 13 bases lay between the germline ends. Here the CDR3 DNA reads TGCAGTGGAGCAGAGGGACGCTATGGCTACACCTTC. Encoded protein: CSGAEGRYGYTF.

V and J are TRBV6-1 and TRBJ1-5, with D possibly being TRBD1 (6 bases). V was shortened by 3 bases and J by 7 bases, with 13 bases between the two germline ends. The CDR3 is made up of 14 amino acids. Germline V CDR1 and CDR2: MNHNS, SASEGT. CDR3 in amino acids: CASSDSGVRQPQHF. CDR3 sequence (DNA): TGTGCCAGCAGTGATTCAGGGGTGAGGCAGCCCCAGCATTTT.

A few counts support this clonotype. The V gene is TRBV7-9, the J gene TRBJ2-3; D remains ambiguous. V was trimmed by 0 bases and J by 8 bases, leaving 9 bases between them. CDR1 and CDR2 (germline): SEHNR, FQNEAQ (reference sequence). The CDR3 loop spans 13 amino acids. CDR3 bases: TGTGCCAGCAGCTTAGCCCTGGTGGGTACGCAGTATTTT. This encodes CASSLALVGTQYF.

This clonotype has more than one count but fewer than ten. V usage is TRBV18 and J usage is TRBJ1-1; no firm D call. Germline lookup yields CDR1 KGHSH and CDR2 LQKENI. The V gene lost 5 bases and the J gene lost 1 base, with 14 bases spanning the gap. This CDR3 is 15 amino acids long. DNA of the CDR3: TGTGCCAGCTCAGGAAAAGCGACGGGGAACACTGAAGCTTTCTTT. It yields the protein CASSGKATGNTEAFF.

This clonotype has a handful of counts. This chain uses TRBV5-5 with TRBJ2-1; 14 bases align to TRBD2. The CDR3 consists of 17 residues. Germline trimming cut 3 bases from V and 6 bases from J; bases unmatched to any gene: 8. From germline, CDR1 is SGHKS and CDR2 YYEKEE (reference sequence). The CDR3 DNA reads TGTGCCAGCAGCTCCTTAGGGACTAGCGGGGGAGTCAATGAGCAGTTCTTC. Its translation: CASSSLGTSGGVNEQFF. The whole variable domain, filled in from reference TRBV5-5 and TRBJ2-1, reads DAGVTQSPTHLIKTRGQQVTLRCSPISGHKSVSWYQQVLGQGPQFIFQYYEKEERGRGNFPDRFSARQFPNYSSELNVNALLLGDSALYLCASSSLGTSGGVNEQFFGPGTRLTVL.

V usage is TRBV5-1 and J usage is TRBJ2-7; tentative D call: TRBD2 (6 bases). This CDR3 is 14 amino acids long. The V gene lost 3 bases and the J gene lost 5 bases, with 15 bases spanning the gap. CDR1 and CDR2 (germline): SGHRS, YFSETQ. CDR3: CASSWGDSRHEQYF. Here the CDR3 DNA reads TGCGCCAGCAGCTGGGGGGACTCCCGCCACGAGCAGTACTTC.

A few counts support this clonotype. The chain recombines TRBV20-1 with TRBJ1-1; D perhaps matches TRBD1 (5 bases). The V end lost 7 bases, the J end lost 1 base, and 10 bases lay between the germline ends. Per the germline V gene, CDR1 is DFQATT and CDR2 is SNEGSKA (reference sequence). The CDR3 is 12 residues long. The CDR3 DNA reads as TGCAGTGGGGGCGGTGGGAACACTGAAGCTTTCTTT. This translates into CSGGGGNTEAFF.

The gene calls are TRBV7-8 and TRBJ2-5; 9 positions match TRBD1. CDR1 and CDR2 (germline): SGHVS, FQNEAQ. There are 16 residues in the CDR3. V dropped 5 bases and J dropped 5; count of bases not matched to a gene: 12. The chain's CDR3 is CASSQKRPGQGETQYF. CDR3 nucleotides: TGTGCCAGCAGCCAAAAAAGACCGGGACAGGGTGAGACCCAGTACTTC.

At least ten counts were recorded for this clonotype. The chain joins TRBV5-5 to TRBJ2-1, with TRBD2 identical over 14 bases. The CDR3 totals 17 residues. CDR1 is SGHKS and CDR2 is YYEKEE in the germline V gene (reference sequence). The J segment lost 0 bases and the V segment lost 5 bases, leaving 4 bases of the junction unmatched. The CDR3 sequence: CASSYGTSGGSYNEQFF. CDR3 nucleotide sequence: TGTGCCAGCAGTTACGGGACTAGCGGGGGCTCCTACAATGAGCAGTTCTTC.

A few counts support this clonotype. The chain has TRBV28 and TRBJ2-7, with D unclear. Germline CDR1 MDHEN, CDR2 SYDVKM. This CDR3 is built from 18 residues. V dropped 5 bases and J dropped 0 bases, with 23 bases sitting between them. The chain's CDR3 is CASSPRPHYNRSSYEQYF. In nucleotides, the CDR3 is TGTGCCAGCAGTCCTCGTCCCCATTACAATAGGAGCTCCTACGAGCAGTACTTC. Combining the CDR3 with reference TRBV28 and TRBJ2-7 gives the whole variable domain DVKVTQSSRYLVKRTGEKVFLECVQDMDHENMFWYRQDPGLGLRLIYFSYDVKMKEKGDIPEGYSVSREKKERFSLILESASTNQTSMYLCASSPRPHYNRSSYEQYFGPGTRLTVT.

The genes are TRBV27 and TRBJ2-1; 11 bases match TRBD2. The CDR3 runs to 17 residues. Per germline, CDR1 MNHEY and CDR2 SMNVEV (reference sequence). J lost 6 bases, V lost 5 bases, and 12 bases had no gene match. CDR3 residues: CASSLYLTSGSRNEQFF. The CDR3 DNA reads TGTGCCAGCAGTCTGTACCTAACTAGCGGGAGTCGCAATGAGCAGTTCTTC.

This clonotype was recorded only once. The genes are TRBV20-1 and TRBJ2-5; TRBD2 matches at 12 bases. This CDR3 has 13 residues. Germline V gene sequence: CDR1 DFQATT, CDR2 SNEGSKA (reference sequence). Germline trimming cut 7 bases from V and 5 bases from J; bases unmatched to any gene: 5. CDR3 loop: CSVASGGAETQYF. The CDR3 DNA sequence: TGCAGTGTGGCTAGCGGGGGGGCGGAGACCCAGTACTTC.

The sample holds a few counts of this clonotype. The chain employs TRBV11-2 and TRBJ2-1, with a weak D call TRBD2 (5 bases). Trimming shortened V by 0 bases and J by 2 bases, and 11 bases separated the two germline ends. The CDR3 extends over 16 amino acids. CDR1 and CDR2 from the germline V gene are SGHAT and FQNNGV. The CDR3 spells CASSLDPTGTYNEQFF. CDR3 coding DNA: TGTGCCAGCAGCTTAGATCCGACGGGGACCTACAATGAGCAGTTCTTC.

In this sample, this clonotype turned up many times. The chain combines TRBV20-1 with TRBJ2-7; possibly TRBD1 or TRBD2 for D (5 bases each). V lost 3 bases and J lost 0, with 9 bases in between. Per germline, CDR1 DFQATT and CDR2 SNEGSKA (reference sequence). CDR3 length: 13 residues. CDR3 in amino acids: CSASGTSSYEQYF. CDR3 nucleotides: TGCAGTGCTAGCGGGACGAGCTCCTACGAGCAGTACTTC.

The rearrangement uses TRBV4-3 and TRBJ2-4; D possibly corresponds to TRBD2 (6 bases). V lost 0 bases, J lost 4 bases, and 10 bases lay in between. Germline values: CDR1 LGHNA, CDR2 YSLEER. The CDR3 covers 15 residues. CDR3 sequence (DNA): TGCGCCAGCAGCCAAGATTGGGGAGGTAAAAACATTCAGTACTTC. It encodes CASSQDWGGKNIQYF.

This chain links TRBV5-1 with TRBJ2-7; D is unclear. This CDR3 region has 15 residues. CDR1 and CDR2 (germline): SGHRS, YFSETQ. Trimming pared 0 bases from V and 3 bases from J, leaving 13 bases between. The CDR3 nucleotides are TGCGCCAGCAGCTTGGACACGGCTGGTATCTACGAGCAGTACTTC. Translation: CASSLDTAGIYEQYF.

This clonotype has at least ten counts. The chain combines TRBV11-1 with TRBJ2-6, with D possibly matching TRBD1 (6 bases). Germline V CDR1 and CDR2: SGHAT, FQDESV (reference sequence). Trimming took off 5 bases at V and 0 bases at J, with 23 bases between the two ends. This CDR3 spans 20 amino acids. The CDR3 sequence is CASSTGQNINPLSGANVLTF. CDR3 bases: TGTGCCAGCAGCACCGGACAGAATATAAACCCACTCTCTGGGGCCAACGTCCTGACTTTC.

The rearrangement joins TRBV5-5 to TRBJ1-1, with TRBD1 as a possible D gene (6 bases). CDR3 size: 15 residues. With 2 bases removed from V and 3 bases from J, the gap between germline ends came to 14 bases. The germline V gene encodes CDR1 SGHKS and CDR2 YYEKEE (reference sequence). This CDR3 reads CASSLQGIRDTEAFF. The CDR3 DNA reads as TGTGCCAGCAGCTTACAGGGAATCAGAGACACTGAAGCTTTCTTT. The variable domain in full, with the rest retrieved from reference TRBV5-5 and TRBJ1-1, is DAGVTQSPTHLIKTRGQQVTLRCSPISGHKSVSWYQQVLGQGPQFIFQYYEKEERGRGNFPDRFSARQFPNYSSELNVNALLLGDSALYLCASSLQGIRDTEAFFGQGTRLTVV.

The CDR3 DNA follows: TGTGCCAGCAGTTCCCCGTCAGCCTATGGCTACACCTTC. It encodes CASSSPSAYGYTF. The V gene is TRBV6-5, the J gene TRBJ1-2; D unclear. Trimming removed 4 bases from V and 4 bases from J, with 10 bases in between. This CDR3 spans 13 amino acids. In germline, CDR1 is MNHEY, CDR2 SVGAGI.

This clonotype was picked up one time. The CDR3 nucleotides are TGCGCCAGCAGCCAATTTCAGCCCGGACCGTCGGACTCCTACGAGCAGTACTTC. Protein sequence: CASSQFQPGPSDSYEQYF. The rearrangement uses TRBV4-1 and TRBJ2-7; D not certain. The ends were cut back, 2 bases at V and 0 bases at J, with 20 bases in the middle. CDR1 is MGHRA and CDR2 is YSYEKL in the germline V gene. The CDR3 sequence is 18 residues long.